Shown below are 20 T cell receptor beta chains from a single sample sequenced in a study of T cells in Graves' hyperthyroidism and ophthalmopathy. TCR beta CDR3 sequences were amplified from RNA transcripts. The primer set for the first-round RT-PCR of the TCR CDR3 was HTBI. A single record per CDR3 protein comes from TCRdb applying MiXCR to the multiplex PCR reads. The table lists about 580,000 distinct CDR3 sequences, around 46% of them singletons. The sample was peripheral blood or thyroid tissue (not recorded which). Source of these receptors: a young woman with Graves' hyperthyroidism.

The chain links TRBV20-1 to TRBJ2-5; 13 positions match TRBD2. The V segment lost 0 bases and the J segment 5 bases; nucleotides outside the gene matches: 6. This CDR3 spans 16 amino acids. Germline V gene sequence: CDR1 DFQATT, CDR2 SNEGSKA (reference sequence). Here the CDR3 reads CSARDETSGRAETQYF. The CDR3 DNA is TGCAGTGCTAGAGATGAAACTAGCGGGAGGGCGGAGACCCAGTACTTC.

This clonotype appeared many times. V and J are TRBV20-1 and TRBJ1-1; perhaps TRBD1 as D (6 bases). V gave up 3 bases and J gave up 0 bases, with 11 bases separating them. There are 14 residues in the CDR3. Germline V gene data show CDR1 as DFQATT and CDR2 as SNEGSKA (reference sequence). The CDR3 loop reads CSARDRRLNTEAFF. DNA for the CDR3: TGCAGTGCTAGGGACAGACGGCTGAACACTGAAGCTTTCTTT.

This clonotype has ten or more counts. J is TRBJ1-2 and V is TRBV24-1; D is ambiguous. Germline assignment: CDR1 KGHDR and CDR2 SFDVKD. The CDR3 contains 14 residues. Trimming took 4 bases from V and 3 from J, leaving 11 bases between them. CDR3 in DNA: TGTGCCACCAGTGAAAGAGGACTATACTATGGCTACACCTTC. Translated, it gives CATSERGLYYGYTF.

In its sample, this clonotype was seen many times. This chain links TRBV2 with TRBJ1-1, with D maybe TRBD1 (6 bases). Germline V CDR1 and CDR2: SNHLY, FYNNEI. V gave up 8 bases and J gave up 1 base, with 11 bases separating them. The CDR3 consists of 13 residues. CDR3: CASPRGGNTEAFF. The DNA of the CDR3 is TGTGCCAGCCCCAGGGGCGGGAACACTGAAGCTTTCTTT. The full variable domain, in which reference TRBV2 and TRBJ1-1 provide the parts outside the CDR3, is EPEVTQTPSHQVTQMGQEVILRCVPISNHLYFYWYRQILGQKVEFLVSFYNNEISEKSEIFDDQFSVERPDGSNFTLKIRSTKLEDSAMYFCASPRGGNTEAFFGQGTRLTVV.

This clonotype was detected ten times or more. This chain joins TRBV10-3 and TRBJ2-7; TRBD2 agrees at 11 bases. The J segment lost 0 bases and the V segment lost 3 bases, leaving 4 bases of the junction unmatched. Looked up from germline, CDR1 is ENHRY and CDR2 is SYGVKD. CDR3 length equals 16 residues. CDR3 nucleotides: TGTGCCATCAGTGACCTTACTAGCGGGAGCTCCTACGAGCAGTACTTC. Residues: CAISDLTSGSSYEQYF.

The rearrangement links TRBV20-1 to TRBJ1-2, with D maybe TRBD1 (5 bases). CDR1 DFQATT and CDR2 SNEGSKA come from the germline V gene (reference sequence). The ends were cut back, 0 bases at V and 6 bases at J, with 14 bases in the middle. The length of the CDR3 is 14 residues. CDR3 amino acids: CSARDPRGADGYTF. Written as DNA, the CDR3 is TGCAGTGCTAGAGATCCACGCGGGGCTGATGGCTACACCTTC.

This clonotype was observed many times. This chain links TRBV4-2 with TRBJ2-6, with D maybe TRBD2 (5 bases). V dropped 1 base and J dropped 3 bases, with 10 bases sitting between them. The CDR3 contains 16 residues. Germline V gene lookup returns CDR1 LGHNA and CDR2 YNFKEQ. CDR3 amino acids: CASSQVGIYGANVLTF. CDR3 DNA sequence: TGTGCCAGCAGCCAAGTCGGGATTTATGGGGCCAACGTCCTGACTTTC.

In this sample, this clonotype turned up a few times. This sequence may be a read error, since a much larger clone differs from it by one base. The CDR3 end shows no conserved phenylalanine or tryptophan, and so a read error is likely. This sequence joins TRBV9 and TRBJ1-5; no definite D call. Germline CDR1 reads SGDLS; CDR2 reads YYNGEE. The CDR3 length is 18 residues. The V end lost 0 bases, the J end lost 0 bases, and 16 bases lay between the germline ends. CDR3 region: CASSVVPVARDSNQPQHL. CDR3 bases: TGTGCCAGCAGCGTAGTTCCAGTGGCCAGAGATAGCAATCAGCCCCAGCATCTT.

The CDR3: CASSLGWTPGLAGTDTQYF. The CDR3 DNA reads as TGTGCCAGCAGTCTTGGGTGGACTCCGGGACTAGCTGGGACAGATACGCAGTATTTT. The chain recombines TRBV25-1 with TRBJ2-3; 9 positions agree with TRBD2. With V trimmed by 5 bases and J by 3 bases, 18 bases remained unmatched. Germline V gives CDR1 MGHDK, CDR2 SYGVNS. This CDR3 is built from 19 residues.

This clonotype has at least ten counts. The chain links TRBV7-2 to TRBJ2-7; 9 bases line up with TRBD2. CDR3 length: 14 residues. Germline trimming cut 9 bases from V and 5 bases from J; bases unmatched to any gene: 11. Germline CDR1 is SGHTA and CDR2 is FQGNSA. CDR3 residues: CASTGLAGFHEQYF. The CDR3 region has the DNA TGTGCCAGTACAGGGCTAGCGGGATTTCACGAGCAGTACTTC.

The table lists this clonotype with a few counts. The chain carries TRBV4-1 and TRBJ2-2, with 10 nucleotides matching TRBD2. V was clipped by 6 bases and J by 1 base; unmatched bases: 11. Per germline, CDR1 MGHRA and CDR2 YSYEKL. The CDR3 loop spans 18 amino acids. DNA for the CDR3: TGCGCCAGCAGTCGTTGGGGACTAGCGAGAGAGAACACCGGGGAGCTGTTTTTT. Translating it yields CASSRWGLARENTGELFF.

This chain links TRBV7-6 with TRBJ2-6; 7 bases are shared with TRBD2. CDR1 SGHVS and CDR2 FNYEAQ come from the germline V gene. CDR3 length equals 14 residues. Losses at the gene ends were 4 bases for V and 7 bases for J; bases not matched to a gene: 4. DNA of the CDR3: TGTGCCAGCAGCTCGACGACTAGCGCCAACGTCCTGACTTTC. Translated, it gives CASSSTTSANVLTF.

On this clonotype: A read error may account for a junction end that differs from germline. The V and J genes are TRBV18 and TRBJ1-5; 7 bases are shared with TRBD1. CDR1 and CDR2 (germline): KGHSH, LQKENI. The CDR3 contains 13 residues. The CDR3 region has the DNA TGTGCCAGCCCACCCGGGACAGATCAGCCCCAGCATTTT. It encodes CASPPGTDQPQHF.

At least ten counts were recorded for this clonotype. This chain links TRBV20-1 with TRBJ1-4; D is uncertain. Germline values: CDR1 DFQATT, CDR2 SNEGSKA (reference sequence). The CDR3 sequence is 13 residues long. V was clipped by 3 bases and J by 8 bases, with 13 bases between them. CDR3 loop: CSASEGAQEKLFF. CDR3 in DNA: TGCAGTGCTAGCGAGGGCGCGCAAGAAAAACTGTTTTTT.

In its sample, this clonotype was seen many times. The chain uses TRBV25-1 and TRBJ1-2; tentatively, D is TRBD1 (6 bases). The length of the CDR3 is 15 residues. Deletions cut 1 base from V and 1 base from J, with 10 bases between. Per germline, CDR1 MGHDK and CDR2 SYGVNS. CDR3 region: CASSELGGLNYGYTF. The DNA of the CDR3 is TGTGCCAGCAGTGAATTGGGGGGCCTTAACTATGGCTACACCTTC.

This clonotype was seen many times. In DNA, the CDR3 is TGTGCCACCAGTGAGAGCAGGGAGGGCGAGCCCCAGCATTTT. It specifies CATSESREGEPQHF. The chain recombines TRBV24-1 with TRBJ1-5, with D maybe TRBD1 (5 bases). The CDR3 is made up of 14 amino acids. The ends were cut back, 4 bases at V and 8 bases at J, with 14 bases in the middle. CDR1 and CDR2 (germline): KGHDR, SFDVKD.

The genes are TRBV6-1 and TRBJ2-5; no clear D gene. Germline V lookup: CDR1 MNHNS, CDR2 SASEGT. This CDR3 has 13 amino acids. The V and J ends lost 9 bases and 5 bases respectively, with 16 bases between them. This CDR3 is CASHPSSRETQYF. The CDR3, as DNA: TGTGCCAGTCACCCCTCGTCCCGGGAGACCCAGTACTTC.

The chain uses TRBV4-1 and TRBJ1-4; 10 bases align to TRBD1. CDR3 length: 16 residues. V dropped 2 bases and J dropped 10; count of bases not matched to a gene: 10. Germline V gene data show CDR1 as MGHRA and CDR2 as YSYEKL. CDR3: CASSQQSGTGVGKLFF. The DNA for the CDR3 is TGCGCCAGCAGCCAACAATCTGGGACAGGGGTGGGAAAACTGTTTTTT.

Worth noting for this clonotype: It may be a read error: a sequence one base away is much more abundant. As the CDR3 is not closed by the conserved phenylalanine or tryptophan, this likely results from a read error. Because the CDR3's place on the DNA is in doubt, the DNA is left out and the CDR3 is given as listed by TCRdb. The V and J genes are TRBV10-3 and TRBJ2-7; the table gives TRBD1 as D, unverified against the DNA. The CDR3 is 13 amino acids long, termini counted. CDR1 and CDR2 from the germline V gene are ENHRY and SYGVKD. The CDR3 is CAISEQVRDIMYL.

This clonotype was detected ten times or more. J is TRBJ1-5 and V is TRBV15; D ambiguous. This CDR3 is built from 16 residues. Trimming shortened V by 0 bases and J by 3 bases, and 12 bases separated the two germline ends. The germline CDR1 and CDR2 sequences are LNHNV and YYDKDF (reference sequence). The CDR3 nucleotides are TGTGCCACCAGCAGAGATATTCCACAAAACAATCAGCCCCAGCATTTT. As protein: CATSRDIPQNNQPQHF.